The entry that follows covers one T cell receptor beta chain sequence. The antigen this receptor binds is unknown. No per-base quality is available; no much larger clone lies one base away. The data derive from a study of blood T cell repertoires in COVID-19 (dated by TCRdb to 2019 to 2021). The study in broad terms: Samples covering the acute and convalescent phases of COVID-19 were provided by collaborators in the United States, Italy and Spain. Where available, HLA class I and class II types were obtained from metadata supplied by the sample provider rather than from assay-based typing. The material from the prospective study consisted of cDNA or gDNA derived from T cells, B-cell-depleted T cells, or PBMCs. The samples were drawn from two sources: the first 160 participants of the ongoing ImmuneRACE study, and 1,000 to 1,500 subjects contributed by 6 global collaborators. The sample metadata nearly always contained a de-identified subject ID, COVID-19 status, age in years and sex. Subjects who had been exposed to COVID-19, were actively infected with it, or had recovered from it provided the deeply sampled blood TCRbeta repertoires that made up the dataset. A freely available public database, intended as a resource for researchers studying the immune response to SARS-CoV-2, is where the repertoires were released. Broad study findings and their caveats: The amount of clinical and demographic metadata varied by source and participant and was provided uncurated.

V and J are trimmed by 8 bases and 0 bases, and the gene matches miss 9 bases of the junction. The germline V gene yields SNHLY for CDR1 and FYNNEI for CDR2. The CDR3, cysteine through phenylalanine, is 16 amino acids long. The read is trimmed to its CDR3 DNA, 48 bases read in frame from base 1. One collaborating source in Seattle enrolled patients during active infection and followed them longitudinally through the course of disease. Whole blood was collected in K2EDTA tubes by collaborating institutions according to the institutions' own protocols. Collaborator samples were shipped for TCRbeta analysis as frozen whole blood, isolated PBMCs, or DNA extracted from either sample type. TCRbeta CDR3 regions were amplified from genomic DNA by means of the immunoSEQ Assay, a bias-controlled multiplex PCR. In the source study's methods: The number of nucleated cells in each sample was estimated by amplification of reference gene primers within the assay. To quantify the absolute abundance of each unique TCRbeta CDR3 rearrangement, sequence reads were collapsed and filtered. For each sample, productive Simpson clonality was calculated as the square root of Simpson's diversity index over productive rearrangements. The table was pulled from immuneACCESS by TCRdb, which kept in-frame rearrangements only. Such tables lose some clones; where checked, under half of the loss comes from unresolved V genes, and the rest has no known cause. V, J and clone size are those of that table, while D and trimming were read from the DNA. For this sample there are approximately 250,000 clones; roughly 91% appear just once. Approximately 0.8% of the sample comes from the top ten.

The V and J genes are TRBV2 and TRBJ1-3, with 8 bases aligning to TRBD1. Sequencing was performed on peripheral blood. The receptor was isolated from a man aged 30 to 45 with COVID-19, enrolled during active disease. The CDR3 protein sequence reads: CASVWDRFSSGNTIYF. The DNA is TGTGCCAGCGTATGGGACAGGTTCTCCTCTGGAAACACCATATATTTT.